This T cell receptor beta chain was sequenced for a study of T cell changes during pregnancy in multiple sclerosis. V shed 0 bases and J 3 bases; nucleotides not matched to a gene: 7. This CDR3 is 16 amino acids long. CDR1 is SGHTA and CDR2 is FQGNSA in the germline V gene. The method was immunoSEQ multiplex PCR; TCRdb's version includes in-frame clones alone and lacks a portion of them. Altogether some 26,000 clones are present, under 90% being singletons, with the ten largest covering around 0.58%. This clone was detected only once. Sequencing used CD4+ T cells from peripheral blood mononuclear cells, obtained in the first trimester of pregnancy. The source of this sequence is a female donor in good health, enrolled as a control in a pregnancy study. V and J are TRBV7-2 and TRBJ2-7; 8 nucleotides agree with TRBD1. CDR3 DNA: TGTGCCAGCAGCTTAGCGCCCGGAACAGGGGGCTACGAGCAGTACTTC. Protein: CASSLAPGTGGYEQYF.